The 18 T cell receptor beta chains presented below share a single source sample, sequenced in a study of vaccination and CD4 T cells after COVID-19. CD4+ T cells that had been cultured provided DNA sequenced with the Oncomine TCR Beta short-read assay. Using its own MiXCR run on the PCR reads, TCRdb lists one record per CDR3 protein. The sample includes roughly 13,000 distinct CDR3 sequences, 40% to 55% of them seen just once. These receptors have no identified antigens. The treatment: approximately 9-day PBMC culture with coronavirus spike peptide pools or control peptides (ViraFEST assay). This sample comprised CD4+ T cells from blood, cultured in vitro, obtained before SARS-CoV-2 vaccination. These receptors originate from a human donor who had recovered from COVID-19.

V and J are TRBV20-1 and TRBJ1-5, with TRBD1 matching over 8 bases. The CDR3 sequence is 13 residues long. CDR1 and CDR2 from the germline V gene are DFQATT and SNEGSKA (reference sequence). After removal of 3 bases from V and 3 bases from J, the junction contained 1 base not matched to a gene. CDR3 residues: CSARTGVNQPQHF. The CDR3 region has the DNA TGCAGTGCTAGGACAGGGGTCAATCAGCCCCAGCATTTT.

CDR3 protein: CSARVGKDRVSTEAFF. For the CDR3, the DNA is TGCAGTGCTAGAGTAGGGAAGGACAGGGTATCCACTGAAGCTTTCTTT. The gene calls are TRBV20-1 and TRBJ1-1; 8 nucleotides align to TRBD1. Trimming took 1 base from V and 4 from J; bases not matched to a gene: 11. This CDR3 is built from 16 residues. Germline CDR1 is DFQATT and CDR2 is SNEGSKA (reference sequence).

V usage is TRBV28 and J usage is TRBJ1-2; a weak D match, TRBD1 (6 bases). Germline V CDR1 and CDR2: MDHEN, SYDVKM. CDR3 length equals 13 residues. V lost 5 bases, J lost 7 bases, and 14 bases lay in between. The DNA of the CDR3 is TGTGCCAGCAGTCTCAACAGGGATGGTGGCTACACCTTC. Protein product: CASSLNRDGGYTF.

The rearrangement links TRBV7-2 to TRBJ2-5; tentatively, D is TRBD1 (5 bases). Germline CDR1 SGHTA, CDR2 FQGNSA. The CDR3 covers 14 residues. Trimming stripped 6 bases from V and 5 bases from J, with 16 bases between. In DNA, the CDR3 is TGTGCCAGCAGTGGGGCACCCGTCGGGGAGACCCAGTACTTC. It specifies CASSGAPVGETQYF. Looking up the rest from reference TRBV7-2 and TRBJ2-5 gives the full variable domain: GAGVSQSPSNKVTEKGKDVELRCDPISGHTALYWYRQSLGQGLEFLIYFQGNSAPDKSGLPSDRFSAERTGGSVSTLTIQRTQQEDSAVYLCASSGAPVGETQYFGPGTRLLVL.

This clonotype was counted a few times. This rearrangement joins TRBV27 to TRBJ1-1, with D possibly TRBD1 on 5 matching bases. The germline V and J ends were trimmed by 6 bases and 6 bases, with 23 bases remaining between them. There are 16 residues in the CDR3. In germline, CDR1 is MNHEY, CDR2 SMNVEV (reference sequence). In DNA, the CDR3 is TGTGCCAGCAGGCAATTAGCGGGACTTCACCACGCTGAAGCTTTCTTT. Residues: CASRQLAGLHHAEAFF.

The CDR3 protein is CASSLQGLTDTQYF. CDR3 in DNA: TGCGCCAGCAGCTTGCAGGGGCTCACAGATACGCAGTATTTT. The rearrangement uses TRBV5-1 and TRBJ2-3, with D perhaps TRBD1 (6 bases). CDR1 is SGHRS and CDR2 is YFSETQ in the germline V gene. CDR3 length: 14 residues. The ends were cut back, 1 base at V and 2 bases at J, with 8 bases in the middle.

The chain carries TRBV6-1 and TRBJ1-2; D is uncertain. The V gene's germline CDR1 is MNHNS and CDR2 SASEGT. The V end lost 1 base, the J end lost 5 bases, and 11 bases lay between the germline ends. The CDR3 runs 14 residues. The CDR3 spells CASSEVDGVYGYTF. The CDR3 DNA is TGTGCCAGCAGTGAAGTAGACGGTGTTTATGGCTACACCTTC.

In its sample, this clonotype was seen a few times. The chain combines TRBV6-2 or TRBV6-3 with TRBJ1-2; D is possibly TRBD1 (5 bases). This CDR3 spans 14 amino acids. In germline, CDR1 is MNHEY, CDR2 SVGEGT. V was pared by 7 bases and J by 8 bases, with 20 bases between. The CDR3: CASTKAKTVGGYTF. The CDR3 bases are TGTGCCAGCACCAAAGCGAAGACAGTCGGGGGCTACACCTTC.

This clonotype was detected a few times. The genes are TRBV7-9 and TRBJ1-1; the D is unclear. CDR1 and CDR2 from the germline V gene are SEHNR and FQNEAQ (reference sequence). The CDR3 is made up of 13 amino acids. Deletions cut 1 base from V and 4 bases from J, with 7 bases between. CDR3 protein: CASSLEGGTEAFF. The CDR3 DNA reads as TGTGCCAGCAGCTTAGAAGGTGGCACTGAAGCTTTCTTT. Full variable domain (remainder filled in from reference TRBV7-9 and TRBJ1-1): DTGVSQNPRHKITKRGQNVTFRCDPISEHNRLYWYRQTLGQGPEFLTYFQNEAQLEKSRLLSDRFSAERPKGSFSTLEIQRTEQGDSAMYLCASSLEGGTEAFFGQGTRLTVV.

V is TRBV15 and J is TRBJ1-2; tentative D call: TRBD1 (5 bases). The CDR3 loop spans 16 amino acids. Germline CDR1 is LNHNV and CDR2 is YYDKDF (reference sequence). Trimming removed 5 bases at V and 8 bases at J, with 24 bases between. In nucleotides, the CDR3 is TGTGCCACCAGCTCCGGTCGGCAGGGTGGTCGGGTAGGCTACACCTTC. Its translation is CATSSGRQGGRVGYTF.

This clonotype was picked up a small number of times. V and J are TRBV7-2 and TRBJ1-2, with a possible D match to TRBD1 (5 bases). The CDR3 sequence is 15 residues long. Germline V gene lookup returns CDR1 SGHTA and CDR2 FQGNSA. V shed 2 bases and J shed 4 bases, with 14 bases lying between them. CDR3: CASSLPVGGTYGYTF. The CDR3 coding sequence is TGTGCCAGCAGCTTACCCGTCGGAGGGACCTATGGCTACACCTTC. Full variable domain (rest looked up from reference TRBV7-2 and TRBJ1-2): GAGVSQSPSNKVTEKGKDVELRCDPISGHTALYWYRQSLGQGLEFLIYFQGNSAPDKSGLPSDRFSAERTGGSVSTLTIQRTQQEDSAVYLCASSLPVGGTYGYTFGSGTRLTVV.

V gene TRBV5-1 combines with J gene TRBJ2-7; D may be TRBD1 (6 bases). Germline V lookup: CDR1 SGHRS, CDR2 YFSETQ. V lost 2 bases, J lost 0 bases, and 12 bases lay in between. This CDR3 has 15 amino acids. CDR3 sequence: CASSLGQTSSYEQYF. DNA for the CDR3: TGCGCCAGCAGCTTAGGACAGACAAGCTCCTACGAGCAGTACTTC.

This chain uses TRBV10-2 with TRBJ1-6, with 10 bases fitting TRBD1. The CDR3 has 14 amino acids. Trimming took 10 bases from V and 7 from J; bases not matched to a gene: 7. Per germline, CDR1 WSHSY and CDR2 SAAADI. CDR3 coding DNA: TGCGCCACCAACGACAGGGGGCGGAATTCACCCCTCCACTTT. The encoded protein is CATNDRGRNSPLHF.

V is TRBV15 and J is TRBJ2-5; D unresolved. This CDR3 has 13 amino acids. Germline V lookup: CDR1 LNHNV, CDR2 YYDKDF (reference sequence). The germline V and J ends were trimmed by 0 bases and 4 bases, with 6 bases remaining between them. The CDR3 bases are TGTGCCACCAGCAGAGATGGACGAGAGACCCAGTACTTC. It translates to CATSRDGRETQYF.

This clonotype was seen more than once but under ten times. CDR3 nucleotide sequence: TGTGCCACCAGCAGAGATAACTACGAGCAGTACTTC. Its translation is CATSRDNYEQYF. This chain connects TRBV15 to TRBJ2-7; D call uncertain. The CDR3 is 12 residues long. V lost 0 bases, J lost 3 bases, and 3 bases lay in between. CDR1 is LNHNV, CDR2 YYDKDF, per germline (reference sequence). Full variable domain (outside the CDR3, taken from reference TRBV15 and TRBJ2-7): DAMVIQNPRYQVTQFGKPVTLSCSQTLNHNVMYWYQQKSSQAPKLLFHYYDKDFNNEADTPDNFQSRRPNTSFCFLDIRSPGLGDTAMYLCATSRDNYEQYFGPGTRLTVT.

The sample holds a few counts of this clonotype. The chain couples TRBV24-1 to TRBJ1-2; 7 bases fit TRBD1. The CDR3 covers 14 residues. Per germline, CDR1 KGHDR and CDR2 SFDVKD. The V and J ends lost 7 bases and 6 bases, in that order; junction bases with no gene match: 10. CDR3: CATSEQDRSHGYTF. The CDR3 region has the DNA TGTGCCACCAGCGAGCAGGACAGGTCTCATGGCTACACCTTC.

The V call is TRBV12-2, the J call TRBJ2-1; the DNA was not compared with TRBD1, the D call given in the table. TRBV12-2 is classified as a pseudogene. The length of the CDR3 is 16 residues. CDR3 protein: CASTLYRPPPDNEQFF. CDR3 sequence (DNA): TGTGCCAGCACCCTGTACCGGCCTCCACCAGACAATGAGCAGTTCTTC.

Here the CDR3 reads CASSYWGHEQFF. The CDR3, as DNA: TGTGCCAGCAGTTACTGGGGTCATGAGCAGTTCTTC. The J gene is TRBJ2-1, the V gene TRBV6-2 or TRBV6-3; D call uncertain. Trimming cost V 1 base and J 8 bases, with 6 bases left between them. Germline lookup yields CDR1 MNHEY and CDR2 SVGEGT. The CDR3 length is 12 residues.